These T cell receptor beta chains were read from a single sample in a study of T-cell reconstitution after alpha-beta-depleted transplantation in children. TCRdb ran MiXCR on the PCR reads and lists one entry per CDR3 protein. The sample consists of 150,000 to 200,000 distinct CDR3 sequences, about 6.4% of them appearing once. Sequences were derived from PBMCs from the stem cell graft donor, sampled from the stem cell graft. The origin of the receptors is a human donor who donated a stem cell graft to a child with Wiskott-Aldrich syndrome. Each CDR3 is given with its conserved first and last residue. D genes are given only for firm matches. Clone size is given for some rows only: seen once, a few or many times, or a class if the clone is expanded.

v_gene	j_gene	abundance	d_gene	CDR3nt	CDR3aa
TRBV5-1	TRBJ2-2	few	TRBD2	TGCGCCAGCAGCTTGGAAGCGGGATCCACCGGGGAGCTGTTTTTT	CASSLEAGSTGELFF
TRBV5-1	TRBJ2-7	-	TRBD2	TGCGCCAGCAGCTCGGAAGCGGGGGCTTACGAGCAGTACTTC	CASSSEAGAYEQYF
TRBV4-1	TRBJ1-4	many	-	TGCGCCAGCAGCCAAGATCTAGGCCAACGGCTAACTAATGAAAAACTGTTTTTT	CASSQDLGQRLTNEKLFF
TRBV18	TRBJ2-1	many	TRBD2	TGTGCCAGCTCACGATACACTTCAGGGAGGGACAATGAGCAGTTCTTC	CASSRYTSGRDNEQFF
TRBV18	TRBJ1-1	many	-	TGTGCCAGCTCACCACAAGGGAGTAGGATGAACACTGAAGCTTTCTTT	CASSPQGSRMNTEAFF
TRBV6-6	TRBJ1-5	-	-	TGTGCCAGCAGTTACCTGGGATCCCAGCCCCAGCATTTT	CASSYLGSQPQHF
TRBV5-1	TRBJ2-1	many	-	TGCGCCAGCAGCTTGGACGGGGCTGGGTACAATGAGCAGTTCTTC	CASSLDGAGYNEQFF
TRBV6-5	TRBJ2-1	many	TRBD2	TGTGCCAGCAGTCCTAGCGGGGGGCCCTACAATGAGCAGTTCTTC	CASSPSGGPYNEQFF
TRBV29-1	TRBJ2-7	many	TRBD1	TGCAGCGTTGGTGGGACAGGGTCCTACGAGCAGTACTTC	CSVGGTGSYEQYF
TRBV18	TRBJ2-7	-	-	TGTGCCAGCTCACCGGCCTACGAGCAGTACTTC	CASSPAYEQYF
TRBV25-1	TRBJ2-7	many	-	TGTGCCAGCAACGAGGCAGGGAGGCCCTACGAGCAGTACTTC	CASNEAGRPYEQYF
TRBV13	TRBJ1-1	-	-	TGTGCCAGCAGCTTAGGGTCCTTCGAGAGGTATGAAGCTTTCTTT	CASSLGSFERYEAFF
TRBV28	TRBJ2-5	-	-	TGTGCCAGCAGTGGATGGGGGGACGGAGGGTCTGAGACCCAGTACTTC	CASSGWGDGGSETQYF
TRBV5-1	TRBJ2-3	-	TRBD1	TGCGCCAGCAGTTACGACAGGGGGGGCACAGATACGCAGTATTTT	CASSYDRGGTDTQYF
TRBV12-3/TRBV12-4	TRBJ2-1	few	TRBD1	TGTGCCAGCAGCCGTCCCGGGACAGGGGCCCAGGTCTTC	CASSRPGTGAQVF
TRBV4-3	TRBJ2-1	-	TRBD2	TGCGCCAGCAGCCAAGAGTGGGGACTAGCGGGCAAGAAGCAGTTCTTC	CASSQEWGLAGKKQFF
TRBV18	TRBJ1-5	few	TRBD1	TGTGCCAGCTCACTCTCCGGGACAGGGACAAATCAGCCCCAGCATTTT	CASSLSGTGTNQPQHF
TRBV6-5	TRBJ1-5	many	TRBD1	TGTGCCAGCAGTTCTCTGGACAGGATCAATCAGCCCCAGCATTTT	CASSSLDRINQPQHF
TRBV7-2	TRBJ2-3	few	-	TGTGCCAGCAGCTGGTCGAGGGACACAGATACGCAGTATTTT	CASSWSRDTDTQYF
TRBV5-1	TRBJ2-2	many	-	TGCGCCAGCAGCTGGGCAGAGAACACCGGGGAGCTGTTTTTT	CASSWAENTGELFF
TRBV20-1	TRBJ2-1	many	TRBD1	TGCAGTGCTAGATCACGGACAGGGCCCAATGAGCAGTTCTTC	CSARSRTGPNEQFF
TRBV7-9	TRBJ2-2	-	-	TGTGCCACCCAGAGGGTTCTGTCGAACACCGGGGAGCTGTTTTTT	CATQRVLSNTGELFF
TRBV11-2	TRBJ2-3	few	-	TGTGCCAGCAGCTTGGGCTGGAGCGATACGCAGTATTTT	CASSLGWSDTQYF
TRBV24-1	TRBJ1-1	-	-	TGTGCCACCAGTGATGGGGGATTCACTGAAGCTTTCTTT	CATSDGGFTEAFF
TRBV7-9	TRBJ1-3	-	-	TGTGCCAGCAGCTTAGGGACAGCGAACACCATATATTTT	CASSLGTANTIYF
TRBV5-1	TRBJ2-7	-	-	TGCGCCAGCAGCCGCCGGACAGACGAGCAGTACTTC	CASSRRTDEQYF
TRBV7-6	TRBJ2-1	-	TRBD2	TGTGCCAGCAGCTTGAGGAGCGGGAGTCCACATGAGCAGTTCTTC	CASSLRSGSPHEQFF
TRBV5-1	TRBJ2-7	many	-	TGCGCCAGCAGCGACCACAGGCGTTCATCCTACGAGCAGTACTTC	CASSDHRRSSYEQYF
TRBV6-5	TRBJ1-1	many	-	TGTGCCAGCAGTTACAGGGATCGATCTGAAGCTTTCTTT	CASSYRDRSEAFF
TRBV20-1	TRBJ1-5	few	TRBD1	TGCAGTGCTAGAAAACCCGGGACAGGGGTTCATCAGCCCCAGCATTTT	CSARKPGTGVHQPQHF
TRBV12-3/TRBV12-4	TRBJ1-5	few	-	TGTGCCAGCAGTTCTCGGGACATGGGACATAATCAGCCCCAGCATTTT	CASSSRDMGHNQPQHF
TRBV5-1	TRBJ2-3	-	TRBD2	TGCGCCAGCAGCTTCGCGGGAGCGGGGGCAGATACGCAGTATTTT	CASSFAGAGADTQYF
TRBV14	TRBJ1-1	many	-	TGTGCCAGCAGCCCCGAACTGGGGGGACAAGCTTTCTTT	CASSPELGGQAFF
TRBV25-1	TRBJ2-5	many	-	TGTGCCAGCAGTGACGCCTCGGTTGAGACCCAGTACTTC	CASSDASVETQYF
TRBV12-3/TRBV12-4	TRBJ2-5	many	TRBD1	TGTGCCAGCAGTTCCGTCGGGACAGGGGGCGTTGAGACCCAGTACTTC	CASSSVGTGGVETQYF
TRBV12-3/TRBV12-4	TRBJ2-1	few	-	TGTGCCAGCAGCTACCGGGACATGGAATACAATGAGCAGTTCTTC	CASSYRDMEYNEQFF
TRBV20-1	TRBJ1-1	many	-	TGCAGTGCTAGTCTCAGGAACACTGAAGCTTTCTTT	CSASLRNTEAFF
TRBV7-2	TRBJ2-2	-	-	TGTGCCAGCAGCTTAACAATCACCACCGGGGAGCTGTTTTTT	CASSLTITTGELFF
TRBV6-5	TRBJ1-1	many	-	TGTGCCACCAAAACAATTAACACAAATCCCGTCACTGAAGCTTTCTTT	CATKTINTNPVTEAFF
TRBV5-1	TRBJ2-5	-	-	TGCGCCAGCAGCCCGGAACCACAAGAGACCCAGTACTTC	CASSPEPQETQYF
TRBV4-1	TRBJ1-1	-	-	TGCGCCAGCAGCCAAGATGGGGGATTTACTGAAGCTTTCTTT	CASSQDGGFTEAFF
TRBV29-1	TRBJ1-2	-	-	TGCAGCGTTGGGATTAGCTATGGCTACACCTTC	CSVGISYGYTF